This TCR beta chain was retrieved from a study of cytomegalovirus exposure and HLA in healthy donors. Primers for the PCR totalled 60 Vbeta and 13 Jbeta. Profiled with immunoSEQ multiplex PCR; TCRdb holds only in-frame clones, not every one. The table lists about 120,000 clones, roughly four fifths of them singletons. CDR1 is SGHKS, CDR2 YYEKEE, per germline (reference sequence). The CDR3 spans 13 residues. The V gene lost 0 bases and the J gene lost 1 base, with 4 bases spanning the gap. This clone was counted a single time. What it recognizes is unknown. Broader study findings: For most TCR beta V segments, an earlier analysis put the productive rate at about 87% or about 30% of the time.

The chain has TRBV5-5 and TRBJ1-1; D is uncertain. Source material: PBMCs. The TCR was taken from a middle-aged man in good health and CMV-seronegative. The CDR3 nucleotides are TGTGCCAGCAGCTTGGCCCGGAACACTGAAGCTTTCTTT. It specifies CASSLARNTEAFF.